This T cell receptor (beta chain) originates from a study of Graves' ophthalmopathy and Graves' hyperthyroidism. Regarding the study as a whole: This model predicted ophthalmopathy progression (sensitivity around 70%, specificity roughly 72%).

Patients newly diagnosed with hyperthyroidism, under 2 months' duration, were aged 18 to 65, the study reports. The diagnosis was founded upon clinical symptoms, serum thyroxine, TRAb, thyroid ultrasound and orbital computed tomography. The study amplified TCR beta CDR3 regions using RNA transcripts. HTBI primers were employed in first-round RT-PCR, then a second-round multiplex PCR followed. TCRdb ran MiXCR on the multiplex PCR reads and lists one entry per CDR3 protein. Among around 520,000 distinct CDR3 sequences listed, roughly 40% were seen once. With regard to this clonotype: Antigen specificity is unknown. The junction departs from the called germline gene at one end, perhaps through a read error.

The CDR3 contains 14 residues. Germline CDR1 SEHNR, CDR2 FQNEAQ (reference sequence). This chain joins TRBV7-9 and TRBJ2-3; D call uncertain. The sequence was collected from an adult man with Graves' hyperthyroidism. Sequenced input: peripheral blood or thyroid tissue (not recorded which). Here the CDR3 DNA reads TGCGCCAGCAGCTTGGCGCCGATCACAGATACGCAGTATTTT. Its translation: CASSLAPITDTQYF.